This TCR beta chain was identified during a study of CD8 T cells in Susac syndrome. Germline values: CDR1 SEHNR, CDR2 FQNEAQ (reference sequence). Trimming took 4 bases from V and 5 from J, leaving 14 bases between them. The CDR3 is made up of 14 amino acids. Overall study findings and caveats: The study acknowledged a relatively small number of individuals in its TCR sequencing and HLA analysis.

Note on this clonotype: What it recognizes is unknown.

An amount of RNA that ranged from roughly 0.45 to 1 ug was reverse transcribed with random hexamers. The TCR beta CDR3 was amplified by immunoSEQ multiplex PCR across 54 Vbeta, 13 Jbeta. MiXCR, applied by TCRdb to the immunoSEQ multiplex PCR reads, yields one record per CDR3 protein. The sample lists about 200,000 distinct CDR3 sequences, approximately 90% occurring once. TCR beta sequencing was performed on blood CD8+ and CD4+ T cells. The CD8+ and CD4+ T cells were isolated magnetically using a negative isolation approach, whereas the TEMRA cells were enriched by FACS. This TCR came from a human donor with multiple sclerosis. The material sequenced was CD8+ T cells from PBMCs. The chain employs TRBV7-9 and TRBJ2-5, with no clear D. The CDR3 region has the DNA TGTGCCAGCAGCTCGGACGCGTGGCGGGAGACCCAGTACTTC. It yields the protein CASSSDAWRETQYF.